Listed here are 3 T cell receptor beta chains from one sample, sequenced in a study of cytomegalovirus exposure and HLA in healthy donors. The study ran its PCR with 60 Vbeta and 13 Jbeta primers. Sequencing used immunoSEQ multiplex PCR; TCRdb keeps in-frame clones, though not all of them. The repertoire holds about 190,000 clones, approximately 86% seen once, with more than 0.25% in the top ten. The sample comprised PBMCs. The receptors here all came from a woman in her twenties or thirties in good health and CMV-seronegative.

The chain couples TRBV5-6 to TRBJ2-3; 8 bases are a match to TRBD2. V gave up 0 bases and J gave up 1 base; unmatched junction bases: 1. The CDR3 loop spans 15 amino acids. CDR1 is SGHDT, CDR2 YYEEEE, per germline. In DNA, the CDR3 is TGTGCCAGCAGCTTGGGTAGCGGGGGCACAGATACGCAGTATTTT. It yields the protein CASSLGSGGTDTQYF.

The chain recombines TRBV19 with TRBJ2-2; 8 bases map to TRBD1. This CDR3 region has 15 residues. V shed 7 bases and J 1 base; nucleotides not matched to a gene: 5. Germline-derived CDR1 and CDR2 are LNHDA and SQIVND (reference sequence). The CDR3 DNA reads TGTGCCAGTAATCAACAGGGGGAGAACACCGGGGAGCTGTTTTTT. This translates into CASNQQGENTGELFF.

The rearrangement uses TRBV6-4 and TRBJ2-2; the match to TRBD2 covers 7 bases. J lost 5 bases, V lost 11 bases, and 8 bases had no gene match. This CDR3 comprises 13 residues. Germline V lookup: CDR1 MRHNA, CDR2 SNTAGT. The CDR3 nucleotides are TGTGCCTATGGGAGGGGTTGGACCGGGGAGCTGTTTTTT. As protein: CAYGRGWTGELFF.